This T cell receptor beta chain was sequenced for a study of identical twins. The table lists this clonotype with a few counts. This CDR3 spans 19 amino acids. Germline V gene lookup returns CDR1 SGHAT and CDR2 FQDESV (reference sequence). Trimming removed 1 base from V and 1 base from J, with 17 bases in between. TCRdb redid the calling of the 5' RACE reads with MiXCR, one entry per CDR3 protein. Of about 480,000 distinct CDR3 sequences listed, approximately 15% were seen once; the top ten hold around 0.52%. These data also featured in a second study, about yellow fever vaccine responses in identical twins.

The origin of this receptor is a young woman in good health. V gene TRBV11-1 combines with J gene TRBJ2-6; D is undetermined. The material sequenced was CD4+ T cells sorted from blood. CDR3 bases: TGTGCCAGCAGCTTAGGGTTTGGCCTCCGATCTTCTGGGGCCAACGTCCTGACTTTC. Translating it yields CASSLGFGLRSSGANVLTF.